These 24 T cell receptor beta chains share one sample of origin, sequenced in a study of T cell responses to AZD1222 COVID-19 vaccine. The method was immunoSEQ multiplex PCR; TCRdb's version includes in-frame clones alone and lacks a portion of them. Among tens of thousands of clones listed, under 95% were seen once. The sequenced sample was peripheral blood, obtained on day 0 of MenACWY control vaccination. Receptors originate from an adult in good health.

The chain uses TRBV5-4 and TRBJ2-1, with TRBD2 matching 9 bases. The CDR3 runs to 18 residues. Germline trimming cut 3 bases from V and 2 bases from J; bases unmatched to any gene: 12. Germline V lookup: CDR1 SGHNT, CDR2 YYREEE (reference sequence). The chain's CDR3 is CASSSGGGGAKAYNEQFF. The CDR3, as DNA: TGTGCCAGCAGCTCCGGGGGCGGGGGGGCCAAAGCCTACAATGAGCAGTTCTTC.

CDR3 sequence: CTSSQGGSAVEQYF. The CDR3 DNA is TGCACCAGCAGCCAAGGAGGTAGCGCAGTCGAGCAGTACTTC. The V gene is TRBV1, the J gene TRBJ2-7; the table's D call, TRBD2, was not checked against the DNA. TRBV1 is a recognized pseudogene. The CDR3 loop spans 14 amino acids.

The rearrangement uses TRBV5-6 and TRBJ2-7; D is uncertain. Trimming took off 2 bases at V and 2 bases at J, with 11 bases between the two ends. This CDR3 has 14 amino acids. CDR1 SGHDT and CDR2 YYEEEE come from the germline V gene. The CDR3 DNA follows: TGTGCCAGCAGCTTACCGACACAGCCCTACGAGCAGTACTTC. Translating gives CASSLPTQPYEQYF.

The J gene is TRBJ1-5, the V gene TRBV18; TRBD1 matches 7 bases. The CDR3 length is 16 residues. Germline V gives CDR1 KGHSH, CDR2 LQKENI. Trimming removed 1 base from V and 1 base from J; junction bases left unmatched: 4. CDR3: CASSPQGAGSNQPQHF. CDR3 DNA: TGTGCCAGCTCACCACAGGGGGCGGGAAGCAATCAGCCCCAGCATTTT.

This chain connects TRBV7-8 to TRBJ2-7; weak D call: TRBD1 (6 bases). Trimming left V 5 bases short and J 7 bases short, with 18 bases between. This CDR3 comprises 14 residues. Germline V CDR1 and CDR2: SGHVS, FQNEAQ. As DNA, the CDR3 is TGTGCCAGCAGCCTCAGATGGGACACCGGGGAGCAGTACTTC. As protein: CASSLRWDTGEQYF.

The rearrangement uses TRBV7-9 and TRBJ1-1, with 7 bases identical to TRBD1. J was trimmed by 1 base and V by 3 bases; bases with no gene match: 8. The CDR3 contains 16 residues. Germline lookup yields CDR1 SEHNR and CDR2 FQNEAQ (reference sequence). The CDR3 DNA reads TGTGCCAGCAGCTTCCCAGACAGGGTTGGGAACACTGAAGCTTTCTTT. Its protein product is CASSFPDRVGNTEAFF.

This chain's CDR3 is CASSLGGGGARLSYEQYF. Here the CDR3 DNA reads TGTGCCAGCAGCTTGGGCGGGGGGGGAGCGCGGCTCTCCTACGAGCAGTACTTC. The J gene is TRBJ2-7, the V gene TRBV5-4; 9 bases match TRBD2. The V gene's germline CDR1 is SGHNT and CDR2 YYREEE (reference sequence). Trimming at V came to 0 bases and at J to 0 bases, leaving 10 bases not matched to a gene. The CDR3 sequence is 18 residues long.

This sequence joins TRBV24-1 and TRBJ1-2, with D maybe TRBD1 (6 bases). V lost 5 bases, J lost 6 bases, and 9 bases lay in between. This CDR3 is 12 amino acids long. Per the germline V gene, CDR1 is KGHDR and CDR2 is SFDVKD. The DNA for the CDR3 is TGTGCCACCAGTGTAACAGGGCATGGCTACACCTTC. As protein: CATSVTGHGYTF.

The V call is TRBV7-9, the J call TRBJ2-5; D gene uncertain. The CDR3 runs to 12 residues. The V and J ends lost 3 bases and 5 bases respectively, with 7 bases between them. CDR1 is SEHNR, CDR2 FQNEAQ, per germline (reference sequence). In DNA, the CDR3 is TGTGCCAGCAGCTTCCTAGGCGAGACCCAGTACTTC. Its translation: CASSFLGETQYF.

The chain carries TRBV28 and TRBJ1-2, with TRBD1 identical over 9 bases. V lost 4 bases and J lost 4; bases outside the gene matches: 13. Germline V gene data show CDR1 as MDHEN and CDR2 as SYDVKM. CDR3 length equals 17 residues. The CDR3 region has the DNA TGTGCCAGCAGTTCAACGACTTGGGACAGGGAGGGCTATGGCTACACCTTC. Translation gives CASSSTTWDREGYGYTF.

The CDR3 is CASSLARYGYTF. Written as DNA, the CDR3 is TGTGCCAGCAGCCTGGCGAGATATGGCTACACCTTC. V and J are TRBV12-3 or TRBV12-4 and TRBJ1-2; D is ambiguous. Trimming took off 6 bases at V and 5 bases at J, with 10 bases between the two ends. The CDR3 is made up of 12 amino acids.

This clone was detected only a few times. The V and J genes are TRBV9 and TRBJ2-2; a weak D match, TRBD1 (6 bases). Germline CDR1 SGDLS, CDR2 YYNGEE. The CDR3 loop spans 15 amino acids. Deletions cut 0 bases from V and 3 bases from J, with 9 bases between. For the CDR3, the DNA is TGTGCCAGCAGCGTAGGACAGGTGGACACCGGGGAGCTGTTTTTT. It is translated as CASSVGQVDTGELFF.

This clone has just a few counts. The genes are TRBV5-1 and TRBJ1-5; 7 bases line up with TRBD1. The J segment lost 6 bases and the V segment lost 2 bases, leaving 8 bases of the junction unmatched. This CDR3 comprises 15 residues. The germline CDR1 and CDR2 sequences are SGHRS and YFSETQ. CDR3 residues: CASSFHGTEGQPQHF. The CDR3 DNA reads TGCGCCAGCAGCTTTCACGGGACAGAGGGTCAGCCCCAGCATTTT.

The chain is built from TRBV18 and TRBJ1-2; 12 bases line up with TRBD1. Germline CDR1 KGHSH, CDR2 LQKENI. The CDR3 covers 15 residues. V trimming: 5 bases; J trimming: 3 bases; junction bases outside the gene matches: 4. The CDR3 protein is CASSTGTGGDYGYTF. CDR3 nucleotides: TGTGCCAGCTCAACCGGGACAGGGGGCGACTATGGCTACACCTTC.

The chain carries TRBV5-1 and TRBJ1-1; D remains ambiguous. Germline V gene sequence: CDR1 SGHRS, CDR2 YFSETQ. The CDR3 runs to 15 residues. Trimming left V 0 bases short and J 4 bases short, with 13 bases between. CDR3 in amino acids: CASSLEPISGTEAFF. The DNA for the CDR3 is TGCGCCAGCAGCTTGGAGCCCATCTCCGGCACTGAAGCTTTCTTT.

This chain links TRBV7-9 with TRBJ2-1; D possibly uses TRBD1 or TRBD2 (5 bases each). CDR3 size: 15 residues. Trimming stripped 7 bases from V and 7 bases from J, with 20 bases between. Germline V gene sequence: CDR1 SEHNR, CDR2 FQNEAQ (reference sequence). The CDR3 DNA reads as TGTGCCAGCATCGCGACTAACGGGGCGATAAATGAGCAGTTCTTC. Protein product: CASIATNGAINEQFF.

CDR3 loop: CASSPFRPPPNTEAFF. As DNA, the CDR3 is TGTGCCAGCAGTCCCTTTCGACCCCCCCCTAACACTGAAGCTTTCTTT. This chain connects TRBV27 to TRBJ1-1; unclear D gene. The V end was cut by 5 bases, the J end by 2 bases, with 18 bases between. CDR1 is MNHEY and CDR2 is SMNVEV in the germline V gene (reference sequence). The CDR3 extends over 16 amino acids.

The rearrangement uses TRBV18 and TRBJ2-3, with TRBD2 matching 8 bases. Trimming removed 5 bases from V and 4 bases from J; junction bases left unmatched: 17. Germline V gene lookup returns CDR1 KGHSH and CDR2 LQKENI. The CDR3 contains 18 residues. The CDR3 DNA is TGTGCCAGCTCATACAACACTTTAGCGGGGACAACGGCAGATACGCAGTATTTT. This translates into CASSYNTLAGTTADTQYF.

CDR3 sequence reads: CASSFSGGAKNEQFF. DNA of the CDR3: TGTGCCAGCAGTTTTAGTGGGGGGGCCAAGAATGAGCAGTTCTTC. The rearrangement uses TRBV28 and TRBJ2-1, with D perhaps matching TRBD2 (7 bases). V dropped 3 bases and J dropped 7 bases, with 16 bases sitting between them. The CDR3 totals 15 residues. The germline gives CDR1 MDHEN, CDR2 SYDVKM.

The chain joins TRBV18 to TRBJ2-1; maybe TRBD2 (6 bases). Germline loops: CDR1 KGHSH, CDR2 LQKENI. This CDR3 has 16 amino acids. The V end lost 3 bases, the J end lost 4 bases, and 16 bases lay between the germline ends. The CDR3 nucleotides read TGTGCCAGCTCACCCCCCCAATTAGCGGCATACAATGAGCAGTTCTTC. Translating it yields CASSPPQLAAYNEQFF.

The V and J genes are TRBV3-1 (or the pseudogene TRBV3-2) and TRBJ1-3, with 7 nucleotides matching TRBD1. With 6 bases clipped from V and 2 bases from J, the junction kept 4 bases outside the gene matches. This CDR3 has 14 residues. Germline values: CDR1 LGHDT, CDR2 YNNKEL (reference sequence). The CDR3 loop is CASRNQGAGNTIYF. CDR3 nucleotides: TGTGCCAGCAGGAATCAGGGGGCTGGAAACACCATATATTTT.

The rearrangement uses TRBV2 and TRBJ1-5; tentatively, D is TRBD1 (5 bases). In germline, CDR1 is SNHLY, CDR2 FYNNEI. V was pared by 4 bases and J by 4 bases, with 14 bases between. This CDR3 is built from 15 residues. The CDR3 reads CASSGGNWGNQPQHF. The DNA for the CDR3 is TGTGCCAGCAGTGGGGGCAATTGGGGAAATCAGCCCCAGCATTTT.

The chain combines TRBV7-2 with TRBJ2-3; tentative D call: TRBD2 (6 bases). CDR1 is SGHTA, CDR2 FQGNSA, per germline. Trimming took off 3 bases at V and 3 bases at J, with 13 bases between the two ends. CDR3 length: 15 amino acids. CDR3 loop: CASSLEGLATDTQYF. DNA for the CDR3: TGTGCCAGCAGCTTGGAGGGACTGGCAACAGATACGCAGTATTTT.

The chain is built from TRBV29-1 and TRBJ1-2; tentatively, D is TRBD1 (5 bases). Germline values: CDR1 SQVTM, CDR2 ANQGSEA. CDR3 length: 11 residues. The DNA for the CDR3 is TGCAGTTCCGGGGACCACTATGGCTACACCTTC. It translates to CSSGDHYGYTF.